These 19 T cell receptor beta chains came from one sample sequenced in a study of T cells in Graves' hyperthyroidism and ophthalmopathy. Amplification yielded TCR beta CDR3 regions, with RNA transcripts as the source. Carried out on the TCR CDR3, a first-round RT-PCR used the HTBI primer set. TCRdb used MiXCR to reprocess the multiplex PCR reads, holding one entry per CDR3 protein. The sample carries almost 600,000 distinct CDR3 sequences, around 42% recorded once. The sample was peripheral blood or thyroid tissue (not recorded which). These receptors all stem from a woman under 30 with Graves' hyperthyroidism.

The V gene is TRBV6-5, the J gene TRBJ1-1; 11 bases are a match to TRBD1. CDR1 MNHEY and CDR2 SVGAGI come from the germline V gene. Unmatched junction bases numbered 5, after V lost 1 base and J lost 7 bases. The CDR3 has 15 amino acids. The CDR3 loop reads CASSYLGTGGNEAFF. The CDR3 DNA is TGTGCCAGCAGTTACTTGGGGACAGGGGGGAATGAAGCTTTCTTT.

This chain joins TRBV3-1 and TRBJ2-7; a weak D match, TRBD2 (6 bases). The CDR3 extends over 15 amino acids. Germline lookup yields CDR1 LGHDT and CDR2 YNNKEL (reference sequence). V was shortened by 0 bases and J by 6 bases, with 15 bases between the two germline ends. The CDR3 bases are TGTGCCAGCAGCCAAGATCGGGGGAACCTTCTCGAGCAGTACTTC. Translating gives CASSQDRGNLLEQYF.

V gene TRBV29-1 combines with J gene TRBJ2-7; D remains unclear. CDR1 and CDR2 from the germline V gene are SQVTM and ANQGSEA. There are 12 residues in the CDR3. V was pared by 7 bases and J by 3 bases, with 13 bases between. This CDR3 reads CSGTQNYYEQYF. The CDR3 DNA sequence: TGCAGCGGGACCCAGAATTACTACGAGCAGTACTTC.

This clonotype was recorded a few times. The chain uses TRBV7-9 and TRBJ1-1; D not certain. V shed 5 bases and J shed 5 bases, with 12 bases lying between them. CDR3 length: 13 residues. CDR1 is SEHNR and CDR2 is FQNEAQ in the germline V gene (reference sequence). CDR3 nucleotide sequence: TGTGCCAGCAGCCCCTCCCCACGGACTGAAGCTTTCTTT. Protein: CASSPSPRTEAFF.

A word on this clonotype: A much bigger clone sits one base away, suggesting this may be a read error. The CDR3 carries no conserved terminal phenylalanine or tryptophan, so it likely arises from a read error. The chain carries TRBV5-4 and TRBJ1-5; a weak D match, TRBD1 (5 bases). CDR1 SGHNT and CDR2 YYREEE come from the germline V gene (reference sequence). This CDR3 has 15 residues. Deletions cut 7 bases from V and 0 bases from J, with 14 bases between. The CDR3 spells CASSLGTPSNQPQHS. CDR3 sequence (DNA): TGTGCCAGCTCACTCGGGACTCCTAGCAATCAGCCCCAGCATTCT.

The chain uses TRBV20-1 and TRBJ2-7, with TRBD1 identical over 7 bases. CDR1 and CDR2 from the germline V gene are DFQATT and SNEGSKA (reference sequence). There are 13 residues in the CDR3. The V and J ends lost 6 bases and 3 bases, in that order; junction bases with no gene match: 8. The CDR3 sequence is CSAYGQAYYEQYF. In nucleotides, the CDR3 is TGCAGTGCCTACGGACAGGCTTACTACGAGCAGTACTTC.

With respect to this clonotype: The CDR3 end shows no conserved phenylalanine or tryptophan, and so a read error is likely. The V and J genes are TRBV2 and TRBJ1-2, with no clear D. V was cut by 7 bases and J by 7 bases, with 13 bases left in between. CDR1 is SNHLY and CDR2 is FYNNEI in the germline V gene. The CDR3 is 12 residues long. The CDR3 nucleotides read TGTGCCAGCAAGGAGGGTTTAGGTGGCTACACCCTC. Protein: CASKEGLGGYTL.

The chain has TRBV20-1 and TRBJ2-7, with 9 bases lining up with TRBD2. The J segment lost 3 bases and the V segment lost 3 bases, leaving 6 bases of the junction unmatched. The CDR3 extends over 14 amino acids. Germline-derived CDR1 and CDR2 are DFQATT and SNEGSKA (reference sequence). The CDR3 here is CSASRLAGFYEQYF. CDR3 sequence (DNA): TGCAGTGCTAGCAGGCTAGCGGGATTCTACGAGCAGTACTTC.

The V and J genes are TRBV7-3 and TRBJ1-1; D call uncertain. Germline assignment: CDR1 SGHTA and CDR2 FQGTGA. V lost 11 bases, J lost 5 bases, and 6 bases lay in between. The CDR3 contains 9 residues. The CDR3 DNA sequence: TGTGCCGGGGATACTGAAGCTTTCTTT. As protein: CAGDTEAFF.

This clonotype was observed once. The V call is TRBV24-1, the J call TRBJ2-1; TRBD2 aligns across 10 bases. The CDR3 is 17 residues long. The germline V gene has CDR1 KGHDR and CDR2 SFDVKD. V lost 1 base and J lost 8; bases outside the gene matches: 10. The CDR3 sequence is CATSDFPSGSVVDEQFF. The CDR3 bases are TGTGCCACCAGTGATTTTCCTAGCGGGAGTGTGGTGGATGAGCAGTTCTTC.

This chain connects TRBV12-3 or TRBV12-4 to TRBJ1-2; 10 bases fit TRBD1. V dropped 3 bases and J dropped 8; count of bases not matched to a gene: 9. This CDR3 is 15 amino acids long. Here the CDR3 reads CASSFLGQGGKGYTF. In nucleotides, the CDR3 is TGTGCCAGCAGTTTCCTCGGACAGGGGGGCAAGGGCTACACCTTC.

This clonotype appeared many times. The rearrangement joins TRBV20-1 to TRBJ2-7, with 7 nucleotides matching TRBD1. This CDR3 has 13 amino acids. The germline V gene encodes CDR1 DFQATT and CDR2 SNEGSKA (reference sequence). Trimming took 6 bases from V and 3 from J; bases not matched to a gene: 8. Written as DNA, the CDR3 is TGCAGTGCCCCCCGTCGGGACAGCTACGAGCAGTACTTC. Residues: CSAPRRDSYEQYF.

The rearrangement links TRBV5-1 to TRBJ2-5, with 9 positions matching TRBD2. Germline V CDR1 and CDR2: SGHRS, YFSETQ. The V and J ends lost 8 bases and 0 bases, in that order; junction bases with no gene match: 11. CDR3 length equals 16 residues. The CDR3 loop reads CASYEAGGTNQETQYF. As DNA, the CDR3 is TGCGCCAGTTACGAAGCGGGAGGAACCAACCAAGAGACCCAGTACTTC.

With regard to this clonotype: A single base separates this from a much larger clone, so it may be a read error. A read error is likely, as this CDR3 ends without the conserved phenylalanine or tryptophan. CDR3 coding DNA: TGTGCCAGCAGCTTTGAAGGGGGAGGCGGGGAGCTGTTTATT. The encoded protein is CASSFEGGGGELFI. V gene TRBV7-6 combines with J gene TRBJ2-2, with D perhaps assigned TRBD1 or TRBD2 (6 bases each). Germline lookup yields CDR1 SGHVS and CDR2 FNYEAQ. V was shortened by 3 bases and J by 7 bases, with 12 bases between the two germline ends. This CDR3 spans 14 amino acids.

This clonotype was counted ten times or more. The rearrangement joins TRBV2 to TRBJ2-7, with 13 nucleotides matching TRBD2. CDR3 length: 15 amino acids. Germline lookup yields CDR1 SNHLY and CDR2 FYNNEI. V was clipped by 4 bases and J by 2 bases; unmatched bases: 2. The CDR3 sequence is CASSGTSGGTYEQYF. The DNA for the CDR3 is TGTGCCAGCAGTGGGACTAGCGGGGGTACCTACGAGCAGTACTTC.

The sample holds many counts of this clonotype. This chain joins TRBV27 and TRBJ1-3; D is uncertain. Germline V gene data show CDR1 as MNHEY and CDR2 as SMNVEV (reference sequence). There are 17 residues in the CDR3. V lost 2 bases, J lost 0 bases, and 14 bases lay in between. CDR3 loop: CASSLTPGPSSGNTIYF. CDR3 in DNA: TGTGCCAGCAGTTTAACACCCGGACCGTCCTCTGGAAACACCATATATTTT.

This clonotype occurred once. The rearrangement links TRBV5-1 to TRBJ2-7; TRBD2 agrees at 10 bases. V lost 0 bases to trimming and J lost 5 bases; unmatched junction nucleotides: 11. In germline, CDR1 is SGHRS, CDR2 YFSETQ. There are 17 residues in the CDR3. The CDR3 reads CASSLASSGRQEHEQYF. In DNA, the CDR3 is TGCGCCAGCAGCTTGGCGTCTAGCGGGAGACAAGAACACGAGCAGTACTTC. Filled out from reference TRBV5-1 and TRBJ2-7, the complete variable domain reads KAGVTQTPRYLIKTRGQQVTLSCSPISGHRSVSWYQQTPGQGLQFLFEYFSETQRNKGNFPGRFSGRQFSNSRSEMNVSTLELGDSALYLCASSLASSGRQEHEQYFGPGTRLTVT.

This clonotype was counted ten times or more. J is TRBJ1-4 and V is TRBV5-8, with 9 bases fitting TRBD1. The germline CDR1 and CDR2 sequences are SGHTS and YDEGEE. The CDR3 totals 15 residues. The ends lost 9 bases at V and 3 bases at J; junction bases unmatched: 9. CDR3 sequence reads: CAMGQGTNANEKLFF. CDR3 bases: TGTGCCATGGGACAGGGAACAAATGCTAATGAAAAACTGTTTTTT.

V and J are TRBV7-2 and TRBJ2-1, with D possibly TRBD2 on 5 matching bases. CDR1 is SGHTA and CDR2 is FQGNSA in the germline V gene. V dropped 2 bases and J dropped 9 bases, with 17 bases sitting between them. This CDR3 comprises 15 residues. CDR3 nucleotide sequence: TGTGCCAGCAGCTTATTTGCGGAAAGGGCGGGTGAGCAGTTCTTC. Translated: CASSLFAERAGEQFF.